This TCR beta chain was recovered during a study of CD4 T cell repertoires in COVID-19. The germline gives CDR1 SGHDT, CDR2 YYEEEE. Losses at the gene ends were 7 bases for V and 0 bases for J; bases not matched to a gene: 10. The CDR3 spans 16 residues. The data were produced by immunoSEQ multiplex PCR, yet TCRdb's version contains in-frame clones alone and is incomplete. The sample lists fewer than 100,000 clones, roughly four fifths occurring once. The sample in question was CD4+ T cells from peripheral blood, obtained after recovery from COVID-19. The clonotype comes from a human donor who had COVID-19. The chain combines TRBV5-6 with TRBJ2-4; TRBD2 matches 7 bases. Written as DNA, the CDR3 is TGTGCCAGCGCAAGAGACCCTAGCGGAGCCAAAAACATTCAGTACTTC. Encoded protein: CASARDPSGAKNIQYF.